The sample holds many counts of the clone carrying this T cell receptor beta chain. The study amplified TCR beta CDR3 regions using RNA transcripts. An opening RT-PCR round employed HTBI primers and preceded a second-round multiplex PCR. TCRdb ran MiXCR on the multiplex PCR reads and lists one entry per CDR3 protein. The sample lists around 470,000 distinct CDR3 sequences, around 15% occurring once. The CDR3 covers 17 residues. CDR1 and CDR2 from the germline V gene are PRHDT and FYEKMQ (reference sequence). V lost 5 bases and J lost 2; bases outside the gene matches: 12. The sample comes from a study of Graves' ophthalmopathy and Graves' hyperthyroidism.

What was sequenced was blood. This sequence joins TRBV13 and TRBJ2-5; 9 bases fit TRBD2. The source is a woman younger than 45 with Graves' ophthalmopathy. The CDR3 here is CASSPSGAGGEQETQYF. The CDR3 bases are TGTGCCAGCAGCCCCTCCGGCGCGGGGGGGGAACAAGAGACCCAGTACTTC. Combining the CDR3 with reference TRBV13 and TRBJ2-5 gives the whole variable domain AAGVIQSPRHLIKEKRETATLKCYPIPRHDTVYWYQQGPGQDPQFLISFYEKMQSDKGSIPDRFSAQQFSDYHSELNMSSLELGDSALYFCASSPSGAGGEQETQYFGPGTRLLVL.